These 7 T cell receptor beta chains were all obtained from the same sample, sequenced in a study of blood T cell repertoires in COVID-19. The method was immunoSEQ multiplex PCR; TCRdb's version includes in-frame clones alone and lacks a portion of them. This sample has roughly 110,000 clones, with 84% found just once. The sample consisted of peripheral blood. The receptors were gathered from a human donor in a cohort sampled during active COVID-19.

The chain recombines TRBV5-1 with TRBJ1-4, with D tentatively TRBD1 (5 bases). V was trimmed by 0 bases and J by 8 bases, leaving 11 bases between them. This CDR3 is 14 amino acids long. Germline lookup yields CDR1 SGHRS and CDR2 YFSETQ. Here the CDR3 reads CASSLVGLREKLFF. In DNA, the CDR3 is TGCGCCAGCAGCTTGGTGGGGCTTAGGGAAAAACTGTTTTTT.

This chain joins TRBV7-9 and TRBJ1-1; perhaps TRBD1 as D (6 bases). V lost 1 base to trimming and J lost 4 bases, with 19 bases between them. CDR3 length: 17 amino acids. Germline CDR1 and CDR2: SEHNR and FQNEAQ (reference sequence). CDR3 protein: CASSLDRDVWVVTEAFF. The CDR3 DNA sequence: TGTGCCAGCAGCTTAGACAGGGATGTTTGGGTTGTCACTGAAGCTTTCTTT.

Worth noting for this clone: The sample contains more than one DNA sequence encoding this CDR3. The J gene is TRBJ2-1, the V gene TRBV6-2 or TRBV6-3; perhaps TRBD2 as D (6 bases). V dropped 0 bases and J dropped 1 base, with 7 bases sitting between them. Germline CDR1 is MNHEY and CDR2 is SVGEGT. The CDR3 is made up of 15 amino acids. In DNA, the CDR3 is TGTGCCAGCAGTTACTCTGGGGGGTCCTACAATGAGCAGTTCTTC. It codes for CASSYSGGSYNEQFF.

The chain couples TRBV27 to TRBJ1-6; 10 nucleotides align to TRBD1. The V segment lost 5 bases and the J segment 7 bases; nucleotides outside the gene matches: 5. The CDR3 consists of 15 residues. Germline CDR1 is MNHEY and CDR2 is SMNVEV (reference sequence). The CDR3: CASSIAGQGNSPLHF. The DNA of the CDR3 is TGTGCCAGCAGTATCGCGGGACAGGGGAATTCACCCCTCCACTTT.

The genes are TRBV16 and TRBJ1-4, with D perhaps TRBD1 (5 bases). Germline V gene lookup returns CDR1 KGHSY and CDR2 FQNENV. V dropped 3 bases and J dropped 2 bases, with 16 bases sitting between them. The CDR3 totals 17 residues. CDR3 region: CASSHLGEFSTNEKLFF. The CDR3 DNA is TGTGCCAGCAGCCATCTAGGGGAATTCAGCACTAATGAAAAACTGTTTTTT.

The chain links TRBV4-1 to TRBJ2-6, with D perhaps matching TRBD1 (5 bases). Trimming stripped 0 bases from V and 0 bases from J, with 9 bases between. Germline CDR1 MGHRA, CDR2 YSYEKL. This CDR3 spans 17 amino acids. CDR3 nucleotides: TGCGCCAGCAGCCAAGATGGACACTACTCTGGGGCCAACGTCCTGACTTTC. As protein: CASSQDGHYSGANVLTF.

J is TRBJ2-1 and V is TRBV5-6; maybe TRBD1 (5 bases). V gave up 5 bases and J gave up 1 base, with 19 bases separating them. This CDR3 is built from 17 residues. Germline CDR1 SGHDT, CDR2 YYEEEE. The CDR3 spells CASRKDSTFYSYNEQFF. CDR3 in DNA: TGTGCCAGCAGGAAAGACAGTACTTTTTATTCCTACAATGAGCAGTTCTTC.